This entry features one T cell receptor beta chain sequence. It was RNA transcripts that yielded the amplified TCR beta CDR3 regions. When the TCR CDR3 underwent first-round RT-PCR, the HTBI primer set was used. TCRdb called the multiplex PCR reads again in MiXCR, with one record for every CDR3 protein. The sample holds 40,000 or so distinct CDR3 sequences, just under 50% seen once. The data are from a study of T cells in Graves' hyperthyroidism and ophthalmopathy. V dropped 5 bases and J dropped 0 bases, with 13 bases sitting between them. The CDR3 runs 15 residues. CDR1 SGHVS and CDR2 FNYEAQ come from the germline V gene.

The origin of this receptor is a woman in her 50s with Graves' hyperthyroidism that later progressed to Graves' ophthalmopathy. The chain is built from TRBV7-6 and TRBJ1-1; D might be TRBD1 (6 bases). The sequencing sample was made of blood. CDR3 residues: CASSRLGQLNTEAFF. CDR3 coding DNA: TGTGCCAGCAGCCGTCTTGGACAGCTGAACACTGAAGCTTTCTTT.